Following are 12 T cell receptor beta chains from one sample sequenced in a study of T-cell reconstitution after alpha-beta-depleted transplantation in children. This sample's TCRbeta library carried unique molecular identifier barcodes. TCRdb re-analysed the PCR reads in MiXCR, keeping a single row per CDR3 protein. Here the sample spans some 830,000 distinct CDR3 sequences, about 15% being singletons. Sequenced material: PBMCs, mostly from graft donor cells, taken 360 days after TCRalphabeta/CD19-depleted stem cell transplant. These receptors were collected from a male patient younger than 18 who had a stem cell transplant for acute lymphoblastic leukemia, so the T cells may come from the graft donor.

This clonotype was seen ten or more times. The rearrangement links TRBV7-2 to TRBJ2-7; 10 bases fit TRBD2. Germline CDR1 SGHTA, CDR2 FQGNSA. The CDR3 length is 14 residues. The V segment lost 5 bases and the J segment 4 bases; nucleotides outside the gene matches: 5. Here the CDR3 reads CASSETSGHYEQYF. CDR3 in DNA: TGTGCCAGCAGCGAGACTAGCGGGCATTACGAGCAGTACTTC.

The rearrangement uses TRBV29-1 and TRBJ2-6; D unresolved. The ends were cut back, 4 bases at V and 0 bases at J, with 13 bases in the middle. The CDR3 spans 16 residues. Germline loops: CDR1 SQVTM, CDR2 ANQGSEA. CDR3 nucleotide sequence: TGCAGCGTTGTAGTAGGCGGCAACTCTGGGGCCAACGTCCTGACTTTC. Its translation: CSVVVGGNSGANVLTF.

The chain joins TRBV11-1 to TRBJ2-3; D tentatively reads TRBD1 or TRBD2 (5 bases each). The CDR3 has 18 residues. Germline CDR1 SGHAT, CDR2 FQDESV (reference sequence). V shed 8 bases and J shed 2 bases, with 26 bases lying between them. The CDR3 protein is CASRLGAGKGTSTDTQYF. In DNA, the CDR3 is TGTGCCAGCCGCCTAGGGGCAGGGAAGGGGACCTCCACAGATACGCAGTATTTT. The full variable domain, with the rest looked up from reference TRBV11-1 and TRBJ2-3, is EAEVAQSPRYKITEKSQAVAFWCDPISGHATLYWYRQILGQGPELLVQFQDESVVDDSQLPKDRFSAERLKGVDSTLKIQPAELGDSAMYLCASRLGAGKGTSTDTQYFGPGTRLTVL.

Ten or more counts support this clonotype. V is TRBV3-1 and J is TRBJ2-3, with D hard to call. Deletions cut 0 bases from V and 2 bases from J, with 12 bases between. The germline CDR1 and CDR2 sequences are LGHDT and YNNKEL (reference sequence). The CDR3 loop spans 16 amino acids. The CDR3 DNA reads TGTGCCAGCAGCCAAGATTTCGGCTATCCCACAGATACGCAGTATTTT. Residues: CASSQDFGYPTDTQYF.

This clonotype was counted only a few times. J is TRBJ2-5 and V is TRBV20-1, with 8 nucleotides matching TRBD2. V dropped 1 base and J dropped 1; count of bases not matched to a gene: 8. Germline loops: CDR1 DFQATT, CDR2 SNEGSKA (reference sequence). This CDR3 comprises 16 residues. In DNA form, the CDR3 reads TGCAGTGCTAGAGGGCGGCTAGCGGGTACCCAAGAGACCCAGTACTTC. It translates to CSARGRLAGTQETQYF.

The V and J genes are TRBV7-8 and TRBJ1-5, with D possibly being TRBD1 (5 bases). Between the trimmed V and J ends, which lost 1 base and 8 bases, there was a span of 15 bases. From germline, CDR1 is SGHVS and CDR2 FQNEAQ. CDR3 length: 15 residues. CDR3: CASSLVDGEGEPQHF. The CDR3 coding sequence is TGTGCCAGCAGCTTAGTCGACGGCGAAGGGGAGCCCCAGCATTTT.

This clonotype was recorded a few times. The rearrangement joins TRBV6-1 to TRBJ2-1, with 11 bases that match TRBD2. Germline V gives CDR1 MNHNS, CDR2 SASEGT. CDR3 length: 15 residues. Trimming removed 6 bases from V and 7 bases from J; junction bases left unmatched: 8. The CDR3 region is CASRSGTSGRNEQFF. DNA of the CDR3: TGTGCCAGCAGGTCCGGGACTAGCGGAAGGAATGAGCAGTTCTTC.

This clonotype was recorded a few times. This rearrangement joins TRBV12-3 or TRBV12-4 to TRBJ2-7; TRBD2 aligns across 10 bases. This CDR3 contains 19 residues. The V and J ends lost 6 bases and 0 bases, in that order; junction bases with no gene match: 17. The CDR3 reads CASRRRDRLLAGASYEQYF. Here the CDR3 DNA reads TGTGCCAGCAGGCGTCGTGACCGGCTCCTAGCGGGAGCCTCCTACGAGCAGTACTTC.

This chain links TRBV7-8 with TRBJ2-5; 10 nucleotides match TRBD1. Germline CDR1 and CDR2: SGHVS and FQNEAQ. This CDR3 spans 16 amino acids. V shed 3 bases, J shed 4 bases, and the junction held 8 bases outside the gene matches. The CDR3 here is CASSFVAGTGVETQYF. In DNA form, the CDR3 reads TGTGCCAGCAGCTTCGTTGCCGGGACAGGGGTAGAGACCCAGTACTTC.

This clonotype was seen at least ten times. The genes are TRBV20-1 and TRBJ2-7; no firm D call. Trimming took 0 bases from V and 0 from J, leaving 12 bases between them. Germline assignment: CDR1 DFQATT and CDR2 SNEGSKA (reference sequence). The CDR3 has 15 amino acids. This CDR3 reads CSARDETRSSYEQYF. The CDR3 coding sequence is TGCAGTGCTAGAGATGAGACAAGGAGCTCCTACGAGCAGTACTTC.

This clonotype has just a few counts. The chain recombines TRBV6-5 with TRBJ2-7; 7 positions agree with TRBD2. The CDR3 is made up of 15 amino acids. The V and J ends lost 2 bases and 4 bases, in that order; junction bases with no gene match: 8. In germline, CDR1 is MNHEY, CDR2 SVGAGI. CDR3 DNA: TGTGCCAGCAGTTACGGCGGGGGACTGGAATACGAGCAGTACTTC. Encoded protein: CASSYGGGLEYEQYF.

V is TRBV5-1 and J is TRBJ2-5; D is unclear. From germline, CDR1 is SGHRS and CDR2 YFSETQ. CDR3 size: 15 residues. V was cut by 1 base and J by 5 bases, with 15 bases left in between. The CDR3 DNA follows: TGCGCCAGCAGCTTGAACTTAGGCAGCCAGGAGACCCAGTACTTC. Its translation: CASSLNLGSQETQYF.